Listed here are 10 T cell receptor beta chains from one sample, sequenced in a study of blood T cells in healthy people across ages. Primers used in a second PCR of about 7 to 12 cycles were a sample-barcoded 5' primer and a J-beta primer mix. MiXCR, applied by TCRdb to the 5' RACE reads, yields one record per CDR3 protein. This table has roughly 640,000 distinct CDR3 sequences, around 31% appearing once. Sequencing was carried out using blood. The receptor source for this set is a woman aged 80 or over in good health.

The chain employs TRBV28 and TRBJ2-5; D remains ambiguous. The J call is in doubt because the DNA end fits TRBJ2-7 better. Germline-derived CDR1 and CDR2 are MDHEN and SYDVKM. This CDR3 is 12 amino acids long. The CDR3 bases are TGTGCCAGCAGTTCCACCTTTTACGAGCAGTACTTC. Translating gives CASSSTFYEQYF.

The table lists this clonotype with many counts. The chain is built from TRBV7-2 and TRBJ2-1; 8 bases map to TRBD2. This CDR3 is built from 15 residues. Losses at the gene ends were 3 bases for V and 5 bases for J; bases not matched to a gene: 6. Germline-derived CDR1 and CDR2 are SGHTA and FQGNSA. CDR3 DNA sequence: TGTGCCAGCAGCTTTTTAGCGGGGACCGACAATGAGCAGTTCTTC. This codes for CASSFLAGTDNEQFF.

This clonotype showed up many times. The chain has TRBV20-1 and TRBJ2-3; TRBD2 agrees at 8 bases. The CDR3 contains 16 residues. Trimming at V came to 5 bases and at J to 2 bases, leaving 12 bases not matched to a gene. Looked up from germline, CDR1 is DFQATT and CDR2 is SNEGSKA (reference sequence). DNA for the CDR3: TGCAGTGCTCCCCCCTCCGGCGGGGGGTTCACAGATACGCAGTATTTT. As protein: CSAPPSGGGFTDTQYF.

With regard to this clonotype: A much larger clone sits a single nucleotide away, making a read error possible. The chain is built from TRBV7-2 and TRBJ2-1; 9 positions match TRBD1. CDR1 and CDR2 from the germline V gene are SGHTA and FQGNSA. The CDR3 contains 12 residues. V trimming: 4 bases; J trimming: 10 bases; junction bases outside the gene matches: 2. The CDR3 DNA reads TGTGCCAGCAGCTACAGGGGGCTCGAGCAGTTCTTC. As protein: CASSYRGLEQFF.

The genes are TRBV6-6 and TRBJ1-5; D call uncertain. The CDR3 is 17 amino acids. Trimming cost V 6 bases and J 3 bases, with 21 bases left between them. Germline loops: CDR1 MNHNY, CDR2 SVGAGI (reference sequence). The CDR3 nucleotides read TGTGCCAGCAGCCCCATGGTGCTCGACACCTTCAATCAGCCCCAGCATTTT. Translating gives CASSPMVLDTFNQPQHF.

This clonotype was picked up one time. A much larger clone sits a single nucleotide away, making a read error possible. The J gene is TRBJ2-1, the V gene TRBV9; D is unresolved. This CDR3 comprises 13 residues. CDR1 is SGDLS and CDR2 is YYNGEE in the germline V gene. The CDR3 DNA sequence: TGTGCCAGCAGACCGTTAGGATTCAATGAGCAGTTATTC. Encoded protein: CASRPLGFNEQLF.

This clonotype was counted ten times or more. The chain recombines TRBV6-2 or TRBV6-3 with TRBJ2-5; 8 bases map to TRBD1. Germline values: CDR1 MNHEY, CDR2 SVGEGT. CDR3 length: 15 residues. V was clipped by 4 bases and J by 1 base; unmatched bases: 5. CDR3: CASSLYRGSQETQYF. The CDR3 DNA follows: TGTGCCAGCAGTTTATACAGGGGGTCCCAAGAGACCCAGTACTTC.

This clonotype was seen at least ten times. This rearrangement joins TRBV20-1 to TRBJ2-1; D possibly uses TRBD1 or TRBD2 (5 bases each). V lost 3 bases and J lost 15, with 15 bases in between. The CDR3 length is 11 residues. Germline V gene data show CDR1 as DFQATT and CDR2 as SNEGSKA (reference sequence). The CDR3 nucleotides are TGCAGTGCTAGCGACCGGGACCTCACGTTCTTC. Translating it yields CSASDRDLTFF.

This clonotype appeared a few times. A much more abundant neighbour one base away suggests this may be a read error. V and J are TRBV5-1 and TRBJ2-3, with D perhaps matching TRBD1 or TRBD2 (6 bases each). V lost 3 bases and J lost 2, with 13 bases in between. The germline CDR1 and CDR2 sequences are SGHRS and YFSETQ. The CDR3 runs to 15 residues. The CDR3 DNA is TGCGCCAGCAGCTGGAGGGGGGTAGCCACAGATACGCAGTATTTT. Its protein is CASSWRGVATDTQYF.

This clonotype was found once. This CDR3 is CAGHTGGAGNEQYF. The CDR3, as DNA: TGTGCCGGCCATACAGGGGGCGCAGGCAATGAGCAGTACTTC. The chain links TRBV5-4 to TRBJ2-7; 9 bases agree with TRBD1. V shed 10 bases and J 7 bases; nucleotides not matched to a gene: 15. The CDR3 contains 14 residues. CDR1 and CDR2 from the germline V gene are SGHNT and YYREEE (reference sequence).